This entry concerns a single TCR beta chain. This specimen includes other DNA sequences encoding the same CDR3. This specimen belongs to a study of blood T cell repertoires in COVID-19. For the study at large: Samples of COVID-19 (acute and convalescent) were obtained from the United States, Italy and Spain.

Germline-derived CDR1 and CDR2 are LGHDT and YNNKEL (reference sequence). V was pared by 1 base and J by 6 bases, with 26 bases between. CDR3 length: 19 amino acids. Authors' processing steps: Estimation of nucleated cell counts relied on the amplification of reference gene primers. Sequenced by immunoSEQ multiplex PCR; TCRdb stores in-frame clones only, minus some. The V and J calls and clone size come from that table; D and trimming were worked out from the DNA. The data show more than 65,000 clones, about four fifths seen once. The chain recombines TRBV3-1 (or the pseudogene TRBV3-2) with TRBJ2-3; possibly TRBD2 for D (5 bases). The TCR sequence derives from a woman aged 70 to 79 with acute or convalescent COVID-19. Source material: peripheral blood. This CDR3 is CASSQGPRSFREGQDTQYF. The CDR3 DNA sequence: TGTGCCAGCAGCCAAGGCCCACGCAGTTTCCGGGAAGGCCAGGATACGCAGTATTTT.